The subject of this entry is one T cell receptor beta chain. These data belong to a study of CD8+ T cells in alopecia areata. RNA, once extracted, was reverse transcribed into cDNA for use as the sequencing template. Measured with immunoSEQ multiplex PCR; TCRdb has only the in-frame clones, and not every one. The table shows about 92,000 clones, with around 47% occurring only once. Treatment here: oral pan-JAK inhibitor, 5-10 mg twice daily. The sample here was CD8+ T cells sorted from blood, taken at week 24, from a patient treated with tofacitinib. This TCR came from a human donor with alopecia areata.

CDR3 sequence: CASSPRATYEQYF. The CDR3, as DNA: TGTGCCAGTAGCCCCAGGGCTACCTACGAGCAGTACTTC. V usage is TRBV19 and J usage is TRBJ2-7, with a tentative D call TRBD1 (5 bases). Per the germline V gene, CDR1 is LNHDA and CDR2 is SQIVND (reference sequence). V lost 6 bases to trimming and J lost 2 bases, with 11 bases between them. The length of the CDR3 is 13 residues.